The subject of this entry is one T cell receptor beta chain. This sample was taken from a study of blood T cell repertoires in COVID-19. Study-wide context: The samples span acute and convalescent COVID-19 from the United States, Italy and Spain. PBMCs, B-cell-depleted T cells, or T cells were the source of the cDNA or gDNA that made up the material.

Authors' processing steps: It was from reference gene primer amplification that nucleated cell counts were estimated. Sequencing used immunoSEQ multiplex PCR; TCRdb keeps in-frame clones, though not all of them. V and J calls and clone size are copied from that table; D and trimming were computed from the DNA. Here the sample spans approximately 85,000 clones, about 82% being singletons. The sequenced material came from peripheral blood. This receptor was taken from an elderly woman in a cohort sampled during active or convalescent COVID-19.

CDR3 residues: CASIGQGNTEAFF. As DNA, the CDR3 is TGCGCCAGCATAGGACAGGGTAACACTGAAGCTTTCTTT. J is TRBJ1-1 and V is TRBV5-1; 8 bases fit TRBD1. Losses at the gene ends were 6 bases for V and 2 bases for J; bases not matched to a gene: 3. Germline assignment: CDR1 SGHRS and CDR2 YFSETQ. The CDR3 is made up of 13 amino acids. The variable domain in full, completed from reference TRBV5-1 and TRBJ1-1, reads KAGVTQTPRYLIKTRGQQVTLSCSPISGHRSVSWYQQTPGQGLQFLFEYFSETQRNKGNFPGRFSGRQFSNSRSEMNVSTLELGDSALYLCASIGQGNTEAFFGQGTRLTVV.